This is a list of T cell receptor beta chains from one sample in a study of cytomegalovirus exposure and HLA in healthy donors. The assay was immunoSEQ multiplex PCR, and TCRdb's table has in-frame clones only and misses some. This sample has over 150,000 clones, with approximately 88% found just once. Sequencing was performed on PBMCs. The receptor set was obtained from a boy between 2 and 10 years old in good health and CMV-seronegative. Both conserved end residues are part of each CDR3. Fields, in order: V gene, J gene, clone size, D gene, CDR3 DNA, CDR3 protein. D genes are given only for firm matches. Not all rows give a size; the values are once, few, many and, for expanded clones, a class.

>TRBV7-2|TRBJ2-7|-|TRBD1
TGTGCCAGCAGCTTACGGGACAGGGCCCACGAGCAGTACTTC
CASSLRDRAHEQYF
>TRBV19|TRBJ2-7|-|-
TGTGCCAGTGTTGGGACACTCTCCTACGAGCAGTACTTC
CASVGTLSYEQYF
>TRBV2|TRBJ2-2|-|-
TGTGCCAGCAGCTACAGGCCCGCGAACACCGGGGAGCTGTTTTTT
CASSYRPANTGELFF
>TRBV7-6|TRBJ2-2|-|TRBD2
TGTGCCAGCAGCTGGGGACTAGCGGGATTCGTTAACGGGGAGCTGTTTTTT
CASSWGLAGFVNGELFF
>TRBV28|TRBJ1-2|-|-
TGTGCCAGCAGTCGGGAGGCCAGGAGCTATGGCTACACCTTC
CASSREARSYGYTF
>TRBV28|TRBJ2-6|-|-
TGTGCCAGCAGTTGGGTTAAAGGGGCTGGGGCCAACGTCCTGACTTTC
CASSWVKGAGANVLTF
>TRBV21-1|TRBJ2-7|-|-
TGTGCCAGCGTTACGCGCTACGAGCAGTACTTC
CASVTRYEQYF
>TRBV7-6|TRBJ2-7|-|TRBD1
TGTGCCAGCAGCTTAGTCGCGGCGGGACAGGCCTCCTACGAGCAGTACTTC
CASSLVAAGQASYEQYF
>TRBV6-5|TRBJ2-1|-|-
TGTGCCAGCGGCAGGGCGTCCTACAATGAGCAGTTCTTC
CASGRASYNEQFF
>TRBV6-5|TRBJ2-5|once|TRBD2
TGTGCCAGCAGTCCGCCGGGACTAGCGGGTTCAAGGCAGTACTTC
CASSPPGLAGSRQYF
>TRBV5-1|TRBJ1-3|-|-
TGCGCCAGCAGCTTGACGGGTCGTGGAAACACCATATATTTT
CASSLTGRGNTIYF
>TRBV2|TRBJ2-7|-|-
TGTGCCAGCACCCAGGGGATGGGTGGTAAAGCCTACGAGCAGTACTTC
CASTQGMGGKAYEQYF
>TRBV5-1|TRBJ2-3|-|-
TGCGCCAGCAGCTTGGACGGCAGGGGTGGCACAGATACGCAGTATTTT
CASSLDGRGGTDTQYF
>TRBV5-4|TRBJ2-3|-|-
TGTGCCAGCAGCTATGACAGTGGCACAGATACGCAGTATTTT
CASSYDSGTDTQYF
>TRBV2|TRBJ2-3|-|TRBD1
TGTGCCAGCAGACTGACAGGGGTTAGCACAGATACGCAGTATTTT
CASRLTGVSTDTQYF
>TRBV2|TRBJ2-3|-|TRBD2
TGTGCCAGCAGCCAGCGGGGTCACACAGATACGCAGTATTTT
CASSQRGHTDTQYF
>TRBV5-5|TRBJ2-7|-|-
TGTGCCAGCAGCCCCGGGGTCGGGAAGGCCTACGAGCAGTACTTC
CASSPGVGKAYEQYF
>TRBV7-9|TRBJ2-1|few|TRBD2
TGTGCCAGCAGCTTAGACGGGAGGAGGAACAATGAGCAGTTCTTC
CASSLDGRRNNEQFF
>TRBV4-1|TRBJ2-3|-|-
TGCGCCAGCAGCCAAGAGAGTGTTGAGGCAGATACGCAGTATTTT
CASSQESVEADTQYF
>TRBV7-6|TRBJ1-5|-|TRBD1
TGTGCCAGCAGCTTAGGAGACAGGGGACTTGGGAGCAATCAGCCCCAGCATTTT
CASSLGDRGLGSNQPQHF
>TRBV5-4|TRBJ2-1|-|TRBD2
TGTGCCAGCAGCTTGAGCATAGCGGGGCACAATGAGCAGTTCTTC
CASSLSIAGHNEQFF
>TRBV2|TRBJ2-7|once|TRBD2
TGTGCCAGCAGTGGGACTAGCGGCCTCTACGAGCAGTACTTC
CASSGTSGLYEQYF
>TRBV7-9|TRBJ2-2|-|-
TGTGCCAGCAGCTTCTTACAGGAAATGTACACCGGGGAGCTGTTTTTT
CASSFLQEMYTGELFF
>TRBV30|TRBJ1-2|-|-
TGTGCCTGGAGTGCAGGACAGCGATTCTATGGCTACACCTTC
CAWSAGQRFYGYTF
>TRBV4-2|TRBJ2-7|-|TRBD2
TGTGCCAGCAGCCAGGTGGGATCGGGACTAGCTAGTTTCCGCGAGCAGTACTTC
CASSQVGSGLASFREQYF
>TRBV25-1|TRBJ2-7|-|TRBD1
TGTGCCAGCAGTGAGACAGGGCGGCGCGAGCAGTACTTC
CASSETGRREQYF
>TRBV6-8|TRBJ2-3|once|-
TGTGCCAGCAGTTACTCAGGACACCCAGCCACAGATACGCAGTATTTT
CASSYSGHPATDTQYF
>TRBV19|TRBJ2-7|few|-
TGTGCCAGTAGTATTGAGGGCGAGCAGTACTTC
CASSIEGEQYF
>TRBV6-5|TRBJ1-5|-|-
TGTGCCAGCAGTTTATCTGCCGGCAGGCCCGATCAGCCCCAGCATTTT
CASSLSAGRPDQPQHF
>TRBV30|TRBJ2-3|few|TRBD2
TGTGCCTGGAGTAGATTGGGGCGGGGGAGCACAGATACGCAGTATTTT
CAWSRLGRGSTDTQYF
>TRBV9|TRBJ2-1|once|TRBD1
TGTGCCAGCAGCCCTTGGACAGGGGAGTCCTACAATGAGCAGTTCTTC
CASSPWTGESYNEQFF
>TRBV5-4|TRBJ2-5|-|TRBD2
TGTGCCAGCAGCACAAGACTAGCGGGTGAGGAGACCCAGTACTTC
CASSTRLAGEETQYF
>TRBV5-1|TRBJ2-7|-|-
TGCGCCAGCAGCGTTGGATGGGGCCTTACCTCGTCCGAGCAGTACTTC
CASSVGWGLTSSEQYF
>TRBV5-6|TRBJ2-2|-|TRBD1
TGTGCCAGCAGCCGCCTGGGGATGGACAGGGTACGCACCGGGGAGCTGTTTTTT
CASSRLGMDRVRTGELFF
>TRBV19|TRBJ2-2|-|TRBD1
TGTGCCAGTAGTTCTTGGACAGGGGGCACCGGGGAGCTGTTTTTT
CASSSWTGGTGELFF
>TRBV10-2|TRBJ2-3|-|-
TGCGCCAGCAGTGAGTCGGGCAGGACAGATACGCAGTATTTT
CASSESGRTDTQYF
>TRBV7-9|TRBJ2-2|-|TRBD2
TGTGCCAGCAGGTCGCCGGGACTAGCGGGCCACGGGGAGCTGTTTTTT
CASRSPGLAGHGELFF
>TRBV28|TRBJ2-7|-|-
TGTGCCAGCAGGACAACAGGGAACTCCTACGAGCAGTACTTC
CASRTTGNSYEQYF
>TRBV4-1|TRBJ2-5|-|TRBD2
TGCGCCAGCAGCCAGATCCCCGGGGGGGCGGGAGAACAAGAGACCCAGTACTTC
CASSQIPGGAGEQETQYF
>TRBV25-1|TRBJ1-1|-|TRBD1
TGTGCCAGCAGTGAATACGGCAGGGGGTTGAACACTGAAGCTTTCTTT
CASSEYGRGLNTEAFF
>TRBV6-1|TRBJ1-2|-|-
TGTGCCAGCAGTCCCAGGGACACAGCTAACTATGGCTACACCTTC
CASSPRDTANYGYTF
>TRBV27|TRBJ2-7|-|TRBD2
TGTGCCAGCAGTTCGGGACTACACTACGAGCAGTACTTC
CASSSGLHYEQYF
>TRBV5-6|TRBJ2-3|-|-
TGTGCCAGCAGCTTGGAGTGGATGGGCAGAACAGATACGCAGTATTTT
CASSLEWMGRTDTQYF
>TRBV15|TRBJ1-5|-|-
TGTGCCACCAGCAGAGATGGTCGGGGAAATCAGCCCCAGCATTTT
CATSRDGRGNQPQHF
>TRBV4-1|TRBJ2-5|-|-
TGCGCCAGCAGCCAAGATGTATCTATGCAAGAGACCCAGTACTTC
CASSQDVSMQETQYF
>TRBV6-6|TRBJ1-1|few|TRBD1
TGTGCCAGCAGCGTCTTACAGGGGATGAACACTGAAGCTTTCTTT
CASSVLQGMNTEAFF
>TRBV29-1|TRBJ2-7|-|TRBD2
TGCAGCGTCTCTAGCGGGAGGGCCGCCCACGAGCAGTACTTC
CSVSSGRAAHEQYF
>TRBV28|TRBJ1-5|-|TRBD1
TGTGCCAGCAGTTTAAGAGGGGGCGAGGATCAGCCCCAGCATTTT
CASSLRGGEDQPQHF
>TRBV28|TRBJ2-2|-|-
TGTGCCAGCAGTTCACAGAATACATGGGGGGAGCTGTTTTTT
CASSSQNTWGELFF
>TRBV5-1|TRBJ1-1|-|-
TGCGCCAGCAGCCTCGGCACTGAAGCTTTCTTT
CASSLGTEAFF
>TRBV5-6|TRBJ2-7|-|TRBD2
TGTGCCAGCAGTCCGGGGGTAGCGGGCTTCGAGCAGTACTTC
CASSPGVAGFEQYF
>TRBV9|TRBJ2-3|-|-
TGTGCCAGCAGCGGCCAGGCGGGCCTTGCAGGAGATACGCAGTATTTT
CASSGQAGLAGDTQYF
>TRBV28|TRBJ2-1|-|-
TGTGCCAGCACGGTCGGGAAAAATGAGCAGTTCTTC
CASTVGKNEQFF
>TRBV6-5|TRBJ1-1|once|TRBD1
TGTGCCAGCAGTTACGGAGGGGACAGTCTTGAAGCTTTCTTT
CASSYGGDSLEAFF
>TRBV2|TRBJ1-1|few|TRBD1
TGTGCCAGCAGGGAAGGGACAGCAAACACTGAAGCTTTCTTT
CASREGTANTEAFF
>TRBV6-1|TRBJ2-2|-|-
TGTGCCAGCACCAGGTCCCAGAACACCGGGGAGCTGTTTTTT
CASTRSQNTGELFF
>TRBV15|TRBJ2-1|once|-
TGTGCCACCAGCACCTCCGCGGGGTTCTACAATGAGCAGTTCTTC
CATSTSAGFYNEQFF
>TRBV10-3|TRBJ2-7|-|TRBD2
TGTGCCATCAGTGCTAGCGGGAGATCCGAGCAGTACTTC
CAISASGRSEQYF
>TRBV10-3|TRBJ1-6|-|-
TGTGCCATCGGTGAGTTCGAGACGGGTTCACCCCTCCACTTT
CAIGEFETGSPLHF